This TCR beta chain is drawn from a study of response to subunit inactivated influenza vaccine. Study findings and constraints: Authors suggested that a seasonal influenza vaccination recruits few new T cells each time.

CDR3 size: 16 residues. CDR1 and CDR2 (germline): SGHTA, FQGTGA. The J segment lost 4 bases and the V segment lost 4 bases, leaving 5 bases of the junction unmatched. A word on this clonotype: Antigen: not known.

A single record per CDR3 protein comes from TCRdb applying MiXCR to the RT-PCR reads. The sample includes hundreds of thousands of distinct CDR3 sequences, about 8% of them seen just once. The sequenced sample was PBMCs from blood, obtained 23 to 25 months after vaccination. This receptor was taken from a man in his fifties or sixties who received an inactivated influenza vaccine. The chain couples TRBV7-3 to TRBJ2-2, with 11 bases aligning to TRBD2. The CDR3 nucleotides read TGTGCCAGCAGCTACCTAGCGGGAGGCTCCACCGGGGAGCTGTTTTTT. Translation gives CASSYLAGGSTGELFF.